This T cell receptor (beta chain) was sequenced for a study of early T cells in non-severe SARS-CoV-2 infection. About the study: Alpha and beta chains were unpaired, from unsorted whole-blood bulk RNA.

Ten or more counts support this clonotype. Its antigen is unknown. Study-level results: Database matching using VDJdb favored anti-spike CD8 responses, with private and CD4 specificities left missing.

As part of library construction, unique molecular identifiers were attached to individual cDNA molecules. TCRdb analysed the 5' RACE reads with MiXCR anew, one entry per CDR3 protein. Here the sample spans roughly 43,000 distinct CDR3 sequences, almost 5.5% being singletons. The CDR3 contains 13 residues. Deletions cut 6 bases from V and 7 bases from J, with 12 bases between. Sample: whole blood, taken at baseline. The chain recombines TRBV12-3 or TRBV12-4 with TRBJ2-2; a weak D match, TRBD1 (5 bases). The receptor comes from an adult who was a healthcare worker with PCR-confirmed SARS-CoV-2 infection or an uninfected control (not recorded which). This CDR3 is CASRQGFGGELFF. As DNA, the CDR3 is TGTGCCAGCAGGCAGGGATTCGGCGGGGAGCTGTTTTTT.